This paragraph reports one T cell receptor (beta chain). This sample was taken from a study of T cell responses to AZD1222 COVID-19 vaccine. Some clones are missing from TCRdb's copy, which holds only in-frame ones; the method was immunoSEQ multiplex PCR. The table records hundreds of thousands of clones, around 93% of them present only once. The sample in question was peripheral blood, obtained 28 days after the second AZD1222 dose. The sequence derives from an adult who received the AZD1222 COVID-19 vaccine.

In DNA, the CDR3 is TGTGCCAGCAGGGGCAGGGAGGCCAACTACGAGCAGTACTTC. Amino acid sequence: CASRGREANYEQYF. The J gene is TRBJ2-7, the V gene TRBV2; perhaps TRBD2 as D (6 bases). The V end lost 6 bases, the J end lost 3 bases, and 15 bases lay between the germline ends. Germline CDR1 and CDR2: SNHLY and FYNNEI. This CDR3 is built from 14 residues. The entire variable domain, with the rest obtained from reference TRBV2 and TRBJ2-7, is as follows: EPEVTQTPSHQVTQMGQEVILRCVPISNHLYFYWYRQILGQKVEFLVSFYNNEISEKSEIFDDQFSVERPDGSNFTLKIRSTKLEDSAMYFCASRGREANYEQYFGPGTRLTVT.